Sequencing of this T cell receptor beta chain was carried out in a study of vaccination effects on CD4 cells after COVID-19 (dated by TCRdb to 2022 to 2024). As for the study more broadly: Post-vaccine samples across the study were collected a median of 72 days after the second dose, with a range of 14 to 241. SARS-CoV-2 spike-specific CD4+ TCR repertoires from before and after mRNA vaccination were compared in COVID-19 convalescent patients and in infection-naive vaccine recipients. Altogether, approximately 10 COVID-19 convalescent patients and several SARS-CoV-2-naive healthy vaccine recipients made up the full study. Cultures from other donors in the study were sequenced using the Oncomine TCR Beta short-read assay on an Illumina iSeq 100.

Broad study findings and their caveats: Both infection-induced and vaccine-induced clones contracted markedly at late post-vaccination timepoints, which is consistent with waning T cell responses. Among healthy vaccine recipients, nearly all vaccine-induced clones were SARS-CoV-2 mono-reactive, and only 1 of 255 was cross-reactive with common cold coronaviruses. Only a small number of convalescent patients were included, and no early post-infection timepoints were available, which limited the study.

Via the germline V gene, CDR1 is KGHSH and CDR2 LQKENI. The cysteine opens and the phenylalanine closes a CDR3 of 13 amino acids. Here the CDR3 DNA is all that survives: 39 bases in frame from base 1. V lost 6 bases and J lost 3 bases, and the count of bases not matched to a germline gene is 4. In the ViraFEST assay, PBMC were stimulated with viral peptide pools, and TCR sequencing was then used to find antigen-specific CD4+ T cell clonotypes based on their expansion. After around 11 days of culture, CD4+ T cells were isolated with the EasySep CD4+ T cell isolation kit. Each participant got two doses of an mRNA SARS-CoV-2 vaccine, either BNT162b2 or mRNA-1273. Negative nucleocapsid antibody results before and after vaccination confirmed that the healthy vaccine recipients had no prior SARS-CoV-2 infection. Each well held 1.5 million to 2 million PBMC cultured in IMDM containing about 5.4% human AB serum, roughly 9.6 IU/ml IL-2 and gentamicin, along with around 11 ug/ml peptides. On days 3 and 7, half of the culture medium was replaced with fresh IL-2-containing medium. Unless otherwise noted, each peptide stimulation condition was cultured in triplicate wells. Using Ficoll-Paque Plus gradient centrifugation, PBMC were separated from whole blood and then either used fresh or cryopreserved at -140C. The overlapping peptide pools covered the spike proteins of SARS-CoV-2 and of the common cold coronaviruses HCoV-NL63, HCoV-OC43 and HCoV-229E. Genomic DNA was extracted from cultured CD4+ T cells with the QIAamp micro DNA kit.

Of note for this clone: What this receptor recognizes is not known. No clone much larger than this one lies a single base away; base qualities are absent.

The library was obtained by the immunoSEQ multiplex PCR assay. DNA from the cultured and isolated CD4+ T cells underwent TCR beta CDR3 sequencing. The authors' analysis ran thus. The analysis removed non-productive TCR sequences, trimmed reads to the CDR3 region, and retained only CDR3s that were 7 or more amino acids long. The MANAFEST web app was used to identify antigen-specific clonotypes by comparing expansion in peptide wells with expansion in reference cultures. Positive clones required FDR<0.05 expansion versus reference and all other wells, odds ratio above 5, and frequency above 0.1% in two replicate wells. A clonotype was defined as cross-reactive if the clonotype was significantly expanded both in SARS-CoV-2 spike wells and in at least one common cold coronavirus spike condition. Levenshtein distance calculated with the stringdist R package was used to assess CDR3 similarity, and unrooted trees were constructed with ape in R 3.6.1. The table comes from immuneACCESS by way of TCRdb, which keeps in-frame sequences with V and J called. Part of the clones is missing from these tables; in studies checked, under half for an unresolved V gene and the rest for unknown reasons. The V and J calls and clone size were taken over from that table, and D and trimming were inferred from the DNA. Across this sample there are tens of thousands of clones, with around 74% seen only once. Roughly 1.4% of the sample is held by the ten biggest clonotypes.

Recombination linked TRBV18 to TRBJ1-1, with TRBD1 identical over 7 junction bases. The sample in question was CD4+ T cells from PBMCs cultured with HCoV-229E spike peptides, obtained after COVID-19 vaccination. The cell subset or site tag for this specimen amounts to: HCoV-229E spike overlapping peptide pool stimulation. The receptor comes from a human donor who received a COVID-19 vaccine. The DNA sequence is TGTGCCAGCTCGCGGGACAGCTACACTGAAGCTTTCTTT. Protein translation: CASSRDSYTEAFF.